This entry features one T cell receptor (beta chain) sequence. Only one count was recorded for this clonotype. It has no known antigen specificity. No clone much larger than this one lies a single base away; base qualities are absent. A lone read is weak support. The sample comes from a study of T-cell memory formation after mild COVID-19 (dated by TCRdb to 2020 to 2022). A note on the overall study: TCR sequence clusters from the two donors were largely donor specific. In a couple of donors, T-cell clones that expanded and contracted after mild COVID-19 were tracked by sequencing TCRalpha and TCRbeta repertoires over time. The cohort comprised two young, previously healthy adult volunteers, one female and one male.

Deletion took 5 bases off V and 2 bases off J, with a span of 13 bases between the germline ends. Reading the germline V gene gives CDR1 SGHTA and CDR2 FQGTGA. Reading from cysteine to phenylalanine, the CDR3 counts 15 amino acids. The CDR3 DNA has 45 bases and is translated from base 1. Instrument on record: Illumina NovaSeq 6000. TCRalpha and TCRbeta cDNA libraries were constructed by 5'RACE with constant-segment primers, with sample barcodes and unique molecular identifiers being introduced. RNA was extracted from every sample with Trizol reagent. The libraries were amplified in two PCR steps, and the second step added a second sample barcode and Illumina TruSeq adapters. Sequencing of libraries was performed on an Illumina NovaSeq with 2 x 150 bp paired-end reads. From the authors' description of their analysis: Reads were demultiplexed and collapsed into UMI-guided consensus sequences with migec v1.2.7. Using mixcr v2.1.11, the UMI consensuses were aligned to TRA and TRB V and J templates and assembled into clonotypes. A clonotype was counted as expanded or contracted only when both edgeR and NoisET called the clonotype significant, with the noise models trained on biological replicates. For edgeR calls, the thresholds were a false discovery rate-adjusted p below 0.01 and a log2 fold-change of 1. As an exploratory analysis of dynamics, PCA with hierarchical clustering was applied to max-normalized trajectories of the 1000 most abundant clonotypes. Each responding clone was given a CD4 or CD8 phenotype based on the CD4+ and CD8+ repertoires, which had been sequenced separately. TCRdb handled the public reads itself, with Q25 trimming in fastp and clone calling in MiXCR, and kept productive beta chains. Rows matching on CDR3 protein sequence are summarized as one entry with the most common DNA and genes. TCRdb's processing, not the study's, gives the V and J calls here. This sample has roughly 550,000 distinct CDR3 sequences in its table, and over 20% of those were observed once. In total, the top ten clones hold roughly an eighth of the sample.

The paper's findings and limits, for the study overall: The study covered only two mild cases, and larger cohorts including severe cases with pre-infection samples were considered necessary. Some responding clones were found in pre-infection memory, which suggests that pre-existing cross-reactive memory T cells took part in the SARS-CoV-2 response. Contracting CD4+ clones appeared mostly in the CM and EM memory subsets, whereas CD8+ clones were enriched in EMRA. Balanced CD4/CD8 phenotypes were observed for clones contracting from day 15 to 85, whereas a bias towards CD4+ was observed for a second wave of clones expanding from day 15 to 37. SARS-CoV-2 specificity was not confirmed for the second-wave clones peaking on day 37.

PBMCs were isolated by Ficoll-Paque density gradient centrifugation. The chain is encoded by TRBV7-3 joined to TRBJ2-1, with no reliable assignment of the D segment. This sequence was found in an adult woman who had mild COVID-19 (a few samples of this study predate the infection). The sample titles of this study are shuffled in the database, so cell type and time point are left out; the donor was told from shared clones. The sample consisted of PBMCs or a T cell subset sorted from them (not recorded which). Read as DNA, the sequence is TGTGCCAGCAGCCCCCGGCCTGACCCCTACAATGAGCAGTTCTTC. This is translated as CASSPRPDPYNEQFF.